The 9 T cell receptor beta chains in this list originate from one sample, sequenced in a study of response to subunit inactivated influenza vaccine. TCRdb re-derived calls from the RT-PCR reads in MiXCR, one entry per CDR3 protein. The sample shows 500,000 or so distinct CDR3 sequences, approximately 15% of them seen only once. The specimen was CD4+ T cells sorted from PBMCs, collected roughly 24 months after vaccination. The receptors stem from a man aged 45 to 75 who received an inactivated influenza vaccine.

V usage is TRBV5-1 and J usage is TRBJ1-1, with 9 bases that match TRBD1. Trimming removed 0 bases from V and 6 bases from J; junction bases left unmatched: 6. The CDR3 is 15 amino acids. CDR1 SGHRS and CDR2 YFSETQ come from the germline V gene. CDR3 sequence reads: CASSLEGQGFAEAFF. DNA for the CDR3: TGCGCCAGCAGCTTGGAGGGACAGGGTTTTGCTGAAGCTTTCTTT.

In this sample, this clonotype turned up many times. V is TRBV20-1 and J is TRBJ2-4, with D possibly TRBD1 on 5 matching bases. The V gene's germline CDR1 is DFQATT and CDR2 SNEGSKA (reference sequence). The CDR3 consists of 16 residues. Trimming cost V 3 bases and J 7 bases, with 22 bases left between them. CDR3 nucleotide sequence: TGCAGTGCTAGTCCATTTGGCGGCCTAAAGGGGAACATTCAGTACTTC. As protein: CSASPFGGLKGNIQYF.

DNA of the CDR3: TGCAGCGTTGCGCGCATTGATAGTACAGATACGCAGTATTTT. It yields the protein CSVARIDSTDTQYF. This chain joins TRBV29-1 and TRBJ2-3; D is undetermined. The germline V gene has CDR1 SQVTM and CDR2 ANQGSEA. Trimming took off 4 bases at V and 3 bases at J, with 14 bases between the two ends. There are 14 residues in the CDR3.

In DNA form, the CDR3 reads TGTGCCAGCAGCCCCAGAGGTGGCAGGGCATACCCTGATACGCAGTATTTT. Encoded protein: CASSPRGGRAYPDTQYF. The V gene is TRBV11-3, the J gene TRBJ2-3; a weak D match, TRBD1 (5 bases). V lost 5 bases, J lost 6 bases, and 24 bases lay in between. Germline CDR1 SGHNT, CDR2 YENEEA. This CDR3 spans 17 amino acids.

This chain links TRBV29-1 with TRBJ1-2; 7 bases are shared with TRBD1. The CDR3 has 12 residues. In germline, CDR1 is SQVTM, CDR2 ANQGSEA. The V gene end was trimmed by 7 bases and the J gene end by 3 bases; junction bases not matched to a gene: 5. The CDR3 loop is CSAVQGHYGYTF. For the CDR3, the DNA is TGCAGCGCTGTACAGGGGCACTATGGCTACACCTTC.

This clonotype has more than one count but fewer than ten. This chain connects TRBV5-1 to TRBJ2-5, with a possible D match to TRBD1 (6 bases). CDR1 and CDR2 (germline): SGHRS, YFSETQ. CDR3 length equals 14 residues. V was shortened by 4 bases and J by 2 bases, with 12 bases between the two germline ends. The CDR3 region is CASSTGQPQETQYF. For the CDR3, the DNA is TGCGCCAGCAGCACAGGACAGCCTCAAGAGACCCAGTACTTC.

The chain employs TRBV20-1 and TRBJ2-5, with TRBD2 as a possible D gene (6 bases). The CDR3 spans 14 residues. V shed 6 bases and J shed 3 bases, with 17 bases lying between them. From germline, CDR1 is DFQATT and CDR2 SNEGSKA (reference sequence). CDR3 sequence: CSAGGPQLEETQYF. The CDR3 DNA reads as TGCAGTGCGGGAGGACCTCAACTAGAAGAGACCCAGTACTTC.

The rearrangement joins TRBV6-5 to TRBJ2-2, with D unclear. CDR3 length: 14 amino acids. V was cut by 5 bases and J by 5 bases, with 12 bases left in between. Per the germline V gene, CDR1 is MNHEY and CDR2 is SVGAGI. The CDR3: CASSTHDQTGELFF. CDR3 DNA: TGTGCCAGCAGTACTCATGATCAGACCGGGGAGCTGTTTTTT.

The chain recombines TRBV7-8 with TRBJ2-3; D may be TRBD1 (6 bases). Looked up from germline, CDR1 is SGHVS and CDR2 is FQNEAQ. V shed 5 bases and J shed 5 bases, with 20 bases lying between them. The CDR3 runs 16 residues. CDR3: CASSAHRDTRRDTQYF. Here the CDR3 DNA reads TGTGCCAGCAGCGCGCACCGGGACACCCGCAGAGATACGCAGTATTTT. The full variable domain, completed using reference TRBV7-8 and TRBJ2-3, is GAGVSQSPRYKVAKRGQDVALRCDPISGHVSLFWYQQALGQGPEFLTYFQNEAQLDKSGLPSDRFFAERPEGSVSTLKIQRTQQEDSAVYLCASSAHRDTRRDTQYFGPGTRLTVL.